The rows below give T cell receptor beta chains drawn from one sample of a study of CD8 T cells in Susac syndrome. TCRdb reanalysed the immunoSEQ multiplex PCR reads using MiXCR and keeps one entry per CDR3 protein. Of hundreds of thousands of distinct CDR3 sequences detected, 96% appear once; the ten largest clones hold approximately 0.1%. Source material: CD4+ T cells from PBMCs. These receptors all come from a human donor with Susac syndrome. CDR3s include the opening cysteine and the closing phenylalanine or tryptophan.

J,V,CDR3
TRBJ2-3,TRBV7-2,CASSPGYGGDTQYF
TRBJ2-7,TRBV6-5,CASVSGTSYEQYF
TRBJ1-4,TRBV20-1,CSARQGLEKLFF
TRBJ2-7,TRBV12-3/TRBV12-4,CASSPHGIRYEQYF
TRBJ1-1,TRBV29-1,CAGAGTVTEAFF
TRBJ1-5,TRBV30,CAWSVFGESQPQHF
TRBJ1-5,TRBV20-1,CSAWLGNSNQPQHF
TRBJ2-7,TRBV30,CAFDRDRGYEQYF
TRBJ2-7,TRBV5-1,CASSRGQGIAYEQYF
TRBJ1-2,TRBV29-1,CSVPGQGPYGYTF
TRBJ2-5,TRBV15,CATSQRAETQYF
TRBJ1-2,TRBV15,CATSRVSGTNYGYTF
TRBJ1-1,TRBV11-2,CASSPDQGRDTEAFF
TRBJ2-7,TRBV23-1,CASSLGEEQYF
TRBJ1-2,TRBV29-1,CSGTKGDGYGYTF
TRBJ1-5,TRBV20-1,CSAIRGNGNQPQHF
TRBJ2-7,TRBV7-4,CASSPRVASHYYEQYF
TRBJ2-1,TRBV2,CASSTLAGYVEQFF
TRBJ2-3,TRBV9,CASSVAVGEADTQYF
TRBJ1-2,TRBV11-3,CASSSTGSNYGYTF
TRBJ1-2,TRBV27,CASMGQYYGYTF
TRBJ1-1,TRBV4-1,CASSQARRAEAFF
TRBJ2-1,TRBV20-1,CSAVGQGWYNEQFF
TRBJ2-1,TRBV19,CATLGYGTQYNEQFF
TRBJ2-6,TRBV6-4,CASSTEAGANVLTF
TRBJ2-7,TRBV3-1,CASDHGHEQYF
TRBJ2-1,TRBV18,CASSPGLAGGESYNEQFF
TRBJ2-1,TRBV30,CAWISPRLAGAYNEQFF
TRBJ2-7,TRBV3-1,CASSQAARHYEQYF
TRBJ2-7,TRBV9,CASSVGLAGAYEQYF
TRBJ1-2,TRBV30,CAWSVRLNYTF
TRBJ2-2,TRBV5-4,CASSRRQGPNGELFF
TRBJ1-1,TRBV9,CASSPGTGYEMNTEAFF
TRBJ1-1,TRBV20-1,CSAQGGTVYTEAFF
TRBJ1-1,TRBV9,CASSVRTTGLGEAFF
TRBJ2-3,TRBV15,CATRGGWSTDTQYF
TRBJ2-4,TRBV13,CASTGSGAKNIQYF
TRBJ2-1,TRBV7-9,CASSPWTGRNEQFF
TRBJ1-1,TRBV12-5,CASGLVLARAGTEAFF
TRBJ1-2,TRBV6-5,CASRRSGFTDGYTF
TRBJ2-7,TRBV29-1,CSVESGSRPYEQYF
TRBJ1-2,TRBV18,CASSPVPGQGAYGYTF
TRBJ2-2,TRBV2,CASRQRGGPAGELFF
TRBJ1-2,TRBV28,CASSSNYGYTF
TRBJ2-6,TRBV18,CASSPSRTSGTSGANVLTF
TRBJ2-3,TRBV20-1,CSAGSATGGATDTQYF
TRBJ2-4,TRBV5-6,CASSLRPSGITLAKNIQYF
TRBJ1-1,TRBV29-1,CSSTGAGRDTEAFF
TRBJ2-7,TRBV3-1,CASSQGQTYEQYF
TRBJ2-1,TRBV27,CASSLLSGGEQFF
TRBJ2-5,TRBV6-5,CASSYRVGPDSETQYF
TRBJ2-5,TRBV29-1,CSVIIGWTQETQYF
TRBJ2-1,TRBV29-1,CSVDGPDNEQFF
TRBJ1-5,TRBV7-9,CASSLGGLGNQPQHF
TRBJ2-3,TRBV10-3,CAISVSGWGTDTQYF
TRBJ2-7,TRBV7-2,CASSPTRDSYEQYF
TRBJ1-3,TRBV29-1,CSVGNKDVGNTIYF
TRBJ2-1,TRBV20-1,CSARVVSGRANEQFF
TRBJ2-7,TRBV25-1,CASTTDSYEQYF